These 27 T cell receptor beta chains share one sample of origin, sequenced in a study of blood T cell repertoires in COVID-19. Only in-frame clones appear in the TCRdb table, and some are missing; sequencing was by immunoSEQ multiplex PCR. The data show 190,000 or so clones, with around 80% seen just once and 2.5% to 3% held by the top ten. What was sequenced was peripheral blood. The receptors were gathered from a woman aged 80 or over with active or convalescent COVID-19.

The chain recombines TRBV3-1 (or the pseudogene TRBV3-2) with TRBJ2-5, with unresolved D. The CDR3 is 13 residues long. Deletions cut 1 base from V and 7 bases from J, with 10 bases between. Germline CDR1 is LGHDT and CDR2 is YNNKEL (reference sequence). CDR3 sequence reads: CASSQVTSGTQYF. The CDR3, as DNA: TGTGCCAGCAGCCAAGTAACATCAGGGACCCAGTACTTC.

J is TRBJ2-7 and V is TRBV5-8, with 9 bases aligning to TRBD1. Germline lookup yields CDR1 SGHTS and CDR2 YDEGEE. The CDR3 consists of 15 residues. Trimming cost V 4 bases and J 2 bases; bases outside gene matches: 7. CDR3 residues: CASSGRQGVTYEQYF. Here the CDR3 DNA reads TGTGCCAGCAGCGGAAGACAGGGGGTGACCTACGAGCAGTACTTC.

CDR3 protein: CASSYRGNTEAFF. The CDR3 bases are TGTGCCAGCAGCTACAGGGGGAACACTGAAGCTTTCTTT. V gene TRBV3-1 (or the pseudogene TRBV3-2) combines with J gene TRBJ1-1; 7 bases line up with TRBD1. The germline gives CDR1 LGHDT, CDR2 YNNKEL (reference sequence). Trimming removed 5 bases from V and 1 base from J; junction bases left unmatched: 1. This CDR3 comprises 13 residues.

There are a few counts of this clone. The chain uses TRBV2 and TRBJ1-4, with D perhaps matching TRBD1 (5 bases). V dropped 2 bases and J dropped 3 bases, with 13 bases sitting between them. Germline V gene lookup returns CDR1 SNHLY and CDR2 FYNNEI. CDR3 length equals 16 residues. The CDR3 sequence: CASSESGGAANEKLFF. The CDR3 nucleotides read TGTGCCAGCAGTGAAAGCGGCGGGGCAGCTAATGAAAAACTGTTTTTT.

The chain is built from TRBV5-1 and TRBJ1-2; 9 nucleotides agree with TRBD1. V lost 0 bases and J lost 6; bases outside the gene matches: 3. The germline V gene encodes CDR1 SGHRS and CDR2 YFSETQ. This CDR3 contains 14 residues. As DNA, the CDR3 is TGCGCCAGCAGCTTGGCGGGACAGGGAAATGGCTACACCTTC. It encodes CASSLAGQGNGYTF. Variable domain in full (rest from reference TRBV5-1 and TRBJ1-2): KAGVTQTPRYLIKTRGQQVTLSCSPISGHRSVSWYQQTPGQGLQFLFEYFSETQRNKGNFPGRFSGRQFSNSRSEMNVSTLELGDSALYLCASSLAGQGNGYTFGSGTRLTVV.

This chain uses TRBV24-1 with TRBJ1-5; D remains unclear. Germline V gene sequence: CDR1 KGHDR, CDR2 SFDVKD. V dropped 4 bases and J dropped 3 bases, with 9 bases sitting between them. This CDR3 spans 14 amino acids. The CDR3 loop reads CATSDRQLNQPQHF. CDR3 nucleotides: TGTGCCACCAGTGACAGACAACTCAATCAGCCCCAGCATTTT.

The chain combines TRBV5-1 with TRBJ1-5; 9 nucleotides agree with TRBD1. Germline V gene data show CDR1 as SGHRS and CDR2 as YFSETQ. After removal of 4 bases from V and 4 bases from J, the junction contained 6 bases not matched to a gene. This CDR3 is built from 15 residues. The CDR3 loop is CASSPGTGRNQPQHF. Written as DNA, the CDR3 is TGCGCCAGCAGCCCGGGGACAGGGAGGAATCAGCCCCAGCATTTT.

This clone has just a few counts. The chain combines TRBV18 with TRBJ2-7; 8 bases map to TRBD1. The junction had 8 bases not matched to a gene; V was cut back by 4 bases and J by 3 bases. Germline V gene lookup returns CDR1 KGHSH and CDR2 LQKENI. This CDR3 has 15 amino acids. This CDR3 is CASSRTGGIDYEQYF. The CDR3 DNA reads TGTGCCAGCTCACGAACAGGGGGAATTGACTACGAGCAGTACTTC.

The V gene is TRBV5-1, the J gene TRBJ1-1; 8 positions agree with TRBD1. Germline lookup yields CDR1 SGHRS and CDR2 YFSETQ. This CDR3 has 13 residues. Trimming at V came to 4 bases and at J to 4 bases, leaving 3 bases not matched to a gene. The CDR3 here is CASSVTGATEAFF. CDR3 DNA: TGCGCCAGCAGCGTGACAGGGGCCACTGAAGCTTTCTTT.

This chain joins TRBV3-1 (or the pseudogene TRBV3-2) and TRBJ1-4, with D possibly TRBD1 on 5 matching bases. CDR3 length: 15 amino acids. Trimming took off 3 bases at V and 7 bases at J, with 15 bases between the two ends. The V gene's germline CDR1 is LGHDT and CDR2 YNNKEL (reference sequence). The CDR3 bases are TGTGCCAGCAGCCAGGTTTTCCGGGGGGGTGAAAAACTGTTTTTT. Its translation is CASSQVFRGGEKLFF.

The chain carries TRBV6-5 and TRBJ1-5; 7 positions match TRBD1. This CDR3 has 12 residues. Germline-derived CDR1 and CDR2 are MNHEY and SVGAGI. The V and J ends lost 8 bases and 5 bases, in that order; junction bases with no gene match: 3. CDR3 amino acids: CASRGTDQPQHF. CDR3 DNA: TGTGCCAGCCGAGGGACAGATCAGCCCCAGCATTTT.

The chain links TRBV12-3 or TRBV12-4 to TRBJ1-5; 8 bases fit TRBD1. The CDR3 spans 13 residues. Losses at the gene ends were 5 bases for V and 10 bases for J; bases not matched to a gene: 7. The CDR3 nucleotides read TGTGCCAGCAGTGGGACAGGTAATTTACCCCAGCATTTT. Its protein product is CASSGTGNLPQHF.

The rearrangement links TRBV28 to TRBJ1-1, with 10 bases matching TRBD1. The CDR3 spans 14 residues. The V segment lost 4 bases and the J segment 5 bases; nucleotides outside the gene matches: 4. Germline values: CDR1 MDHEN, CDR2 SYDVKM. The CDR3 is CASSSTGGWTEAFF. The CDR3 DNA is TGTGCCAGCAGTTCGACAGGGGGCTGGACTGAAGCTTTCTTT.

The chain carries TRBV7-2 and TRBJ1-4; the match to TRBD1 covers 7 bases. The CDR3 has 14 amino acids. J gave up 7 bases and V 1 base, and 3 bases lay outside the gene matches. From germline, CDR1 is SGHTA and CDR2 FQGNSA. CDR3 in DNA: TGTGCCAGCAGCTTAGGACAGGGAGGTGAAAAACTGTTTTTT. It encodes CASSLGQGGEKLFF.

This clone was detected only once. The rearrangement uses TRBV25-1 and TRBJ2-7, with 8 bases identical to TRBD2. Trimming at V came to 5 bases and at J to 2 bases, leaving 5 bases not matched to a gene. CDR1 is MGHDK and CDR2 is SYGVNS in the germline V gene. The CDR3 contains 14 residues. DNA of the CDR3: TGTGCCAGCAGTCCGGCGGGGGGACCCTACGAGCAGTACTTC. Protein sequence: CASSPAGGPYEQYF.

The chain carries TRBV11-2 and TRBJ2-7, with TRBD1 matching 10 bases. This CDR3 comprises 16 residues. The germline gives CDR1 SGHAT, CDR2 FQNNGV. V lost 3 bases to trimming and J lost 3 bases; unmatched junction nucleotides: 8. CDR3 amino acids: CASSLGPGTGVYEQYF. CDR3 DNA: TGTGCCAGCAGCTTGGGCCCCGGGACAGGGGTCTACGAGCAGTACTTC. Full variable domain (outside the CDR3, taken from reference TRBV11-2 and TRBJ2-7): EAGVAQSPRYKIIEKRQSVAFWCNPISGHATLYWYQQILGQGPKLLIQFQNNGVVDDSQLPKDRFSAERLKGVDSTLKIQPAKLEDSAVYLCASSLGPGTGVYEQYFGPGTRLTVT.

This sequence joins TRBV5-1 and TRBJ2-3; the D is unclear. The V gene's germline CDR1 is SGHRS and CDR2 YFSETQ. Trimming left V 5 bases short and J 0 bases short, with 7 bases between. The CDR3 covers 13 residues. CDR3: CASSHSSTDTQYF. The CDR3 nucleotides are TGCGCCAGCAGTCATAGCAGCACAGATACGCAGTATTTT.

In this sample, this clone turned up a few times. The CDR3 region is CATSRDGTATNYGYTF. In nucleotides, the CDR3 is TGTGCCACCAGCAGAGATGGTACAGCAACTAACTATGGCTACACCTTC. The chain carries TRBV15 and TRBJ1-2; D ambiguous. V was pared by 0 bases and J by 0 bases, with 11 bases between. This CDR3 contains 16 residues. Germline V gene lookup returns CDR1 LNHNV and CDR2 YYDKDF (reference sequence).

Here the CDR3 reads CASSSSGNTEAFF. CDR3 DNA: TGTGCCAGCAGTTCCTCCGGGAACACTGAAGCTTTCTTT. The chain recombines TRBV28 with TRBJ1-1; D gene unclear. V was trimmed by 4 bases and J by 1 base, leaving 7 bases between them. This CDR3 contains 13 residues. Germline loops: CDR1 MDHEN, CDR2 SYDVKM.

The rearrangement joins TRBV4-3 to TRBJ2-1; TRBD2 aligns across 10 bases. Unmatched junction bases numbered 6, after V lost 4 bases and J lost 3 bases. The CDR3 loop spans 16 amino acids. Looked up from germline, CDR1 is LGHNA and CDR2 is YSLEER. CDR3 protein: CASSRERGGDYNEQFF. CDR3 sequence (DNA): TGCGCCAGCAGCCGAGAGCGGGGGGGTGACTACAATGAGCAGTTCTTC.

The V and J genes are TRBV2 and TRBJ2-7, with 8 nucleotides matching TRBD1. CDR1 is SNHLY, CDR2 FYNNEI, per germline. This CDR3 comprises 14 residues. Trimming took 8 bases from V and 3 from J; bases not matched to a gene: 9. CDR3 amino acids: CASWVDRGSYEQYF. CDR3 bases: TGTGCCAGCTGGGTCGACAGGGGCAGCTACGAGCAGTACTTC.

The chain carries TRBV12-5 and TRBJ2-1; TRBD1 is a possible D gene (6 bases). The germline V gene has CDR1 LGHNT and CDR2 FRNRAP. This CDR3 is built from 11 residues. The V end lost 6 bases, the J end lost 9 bases, and 9 bases lay between the germline ends. The CDR3 coding sequence is TGTGCTAGTGGCTCAGGGGTTGAGCAGTTCTTC. Residues: CASGSGVEQFF. The variable domain in full, with the rest retrieved from reference TRBV12-5 and TRBJ2-1, is DARVTQTPRHKVTEMGQEVTMRCQPILGHNTVFWYRQTMMQGLELLAYFRNRAPLDDSGMPKDRFSAEMPDATLATLKIQPSEPRDSAVYFCASGSGVEQFFGPGTRLTVL.

The J gene is TRBJ2-7, the V gene TRBV9; perhaps TRBD2 as D (6 bases). Per the germline V gene, CDR1 is SGDLS and CDR2 is YYNGEE. Trimming took 4 bases from V and 2 from J, leaving 16 bases between them. The CDR3 is 15 amino acids. The CDR3 loop is CASSLWGDGAYEQYF. CDR3 in DNA: TGTGCCAGCAGCTTGTGGGGGGACGGAGCCTACGAGCAGTACTTC.

V is TRBV9 and J is TRBJ1-3, with D hard to call. The CDR3 has 14 amino acids. V was trimmed by 0 bases and J by 4 bases, leaving 8 bases between them. Germline V CDR1 and CDR2: SGDLS, YYNGEE. CDR3 DNA sequence: TGTGCCAGCAGCGTAGGGCCTGAAGGAAACACCATATATTTT. As protein: CASSVGPEGNTIYF.

The V gene is TRBV30, the J gene TRBJ1-2, with TRBD1 identical over 8 bases. The V segment lost 5 bases and the J segment 4 bases; nucleotides outside the gene matches: 3. CDR1 and CDR2 from the germline V gene are GTSNPN and SVGIG (reference sequence). This CDR3 has 12 residues. This chain's CDR3 is CAWDRGSYGYTF. In nucleotides, the CDR3 is TGTGCCTGGGACAGGGGTAGCTATGGCTACACCTTC.

V gene TRBV4-2 combines with J gene TRBJ1-6; D is ambiguous. Germline assignment: CDR1 LGHNA and CDR2 YNFKEQ. V was trimmed by 8 bases and J by 8 bases, leaving 13 bases between them. This CDR3 spans 13 amino acids. This CDR3 is CASSQEDDSPLHF. CDR3 DNA sequence: TGTGCCAGCTCTCAGGAGGACGATTCACCCCTCCACTTT.

This clone showed up just once. V and J are TRBV12-3 or TRBV12-4 and TRBJ2-1, with a tentative D call TRBD1 (5 bases). There are 12 residues in the CDR3. V shed 6 bases and J shed 9 bases, with 12 bases lying between them. CDR3 nucleotide sequence: TGTGCCAGCAGCAAGGGGCTCGGTGAGCAGTTCTTC. This codes for CASSKGLGEQFF.